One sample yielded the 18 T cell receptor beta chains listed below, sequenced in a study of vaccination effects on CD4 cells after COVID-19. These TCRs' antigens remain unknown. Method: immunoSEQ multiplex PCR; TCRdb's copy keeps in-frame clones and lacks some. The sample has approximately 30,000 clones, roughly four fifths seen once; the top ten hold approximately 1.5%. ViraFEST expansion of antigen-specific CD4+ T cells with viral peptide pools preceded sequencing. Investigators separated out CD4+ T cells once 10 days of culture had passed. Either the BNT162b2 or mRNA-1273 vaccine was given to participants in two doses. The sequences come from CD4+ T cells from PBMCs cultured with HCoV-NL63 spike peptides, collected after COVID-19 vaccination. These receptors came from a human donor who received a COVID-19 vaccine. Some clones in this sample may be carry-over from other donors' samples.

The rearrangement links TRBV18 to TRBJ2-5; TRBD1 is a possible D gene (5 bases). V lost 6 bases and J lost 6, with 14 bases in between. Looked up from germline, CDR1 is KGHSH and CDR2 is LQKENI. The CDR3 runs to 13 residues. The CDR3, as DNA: TGTGCCAGCTCGCCGCAGGGTGGGAAGACCCAGTACTTC. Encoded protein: CASSPQGGKTQYF.

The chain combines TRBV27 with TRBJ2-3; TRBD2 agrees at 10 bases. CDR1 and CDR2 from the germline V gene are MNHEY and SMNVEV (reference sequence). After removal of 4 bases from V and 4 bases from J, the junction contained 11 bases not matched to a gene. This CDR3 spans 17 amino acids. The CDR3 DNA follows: TGTGCCAGCAGTTCAACCTCACTAGCGGGGATTGCAGATACGCAGTATTTT. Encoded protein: CASSSTSLAGIADTQYF.

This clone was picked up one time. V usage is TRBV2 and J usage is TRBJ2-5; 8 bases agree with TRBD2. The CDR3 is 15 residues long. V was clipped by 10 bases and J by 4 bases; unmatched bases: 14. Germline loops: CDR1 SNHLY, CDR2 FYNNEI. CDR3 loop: CATGGTTTSGETQYF. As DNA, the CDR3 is TGTGCCACGGGGGGGACTACGACCTCCGGAGAGACCCAGTACTTC.

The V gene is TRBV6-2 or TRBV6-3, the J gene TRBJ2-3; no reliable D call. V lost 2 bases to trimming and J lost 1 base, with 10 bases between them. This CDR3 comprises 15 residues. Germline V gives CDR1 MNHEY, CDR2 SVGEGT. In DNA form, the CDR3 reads TGTGCCAGCAGTTACCCGAACAAAGGCACAGATACGCAGTATTTT. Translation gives CASSYPNKGTDTQYF.

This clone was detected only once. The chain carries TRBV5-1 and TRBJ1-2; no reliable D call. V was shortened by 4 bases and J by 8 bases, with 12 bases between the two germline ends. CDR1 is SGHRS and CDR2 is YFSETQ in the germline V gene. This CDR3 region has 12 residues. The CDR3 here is CASSEQEEGYTF. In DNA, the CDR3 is TGCGCCAGCAGCGAGCAGGAGGAGGGCTACACCTTC.

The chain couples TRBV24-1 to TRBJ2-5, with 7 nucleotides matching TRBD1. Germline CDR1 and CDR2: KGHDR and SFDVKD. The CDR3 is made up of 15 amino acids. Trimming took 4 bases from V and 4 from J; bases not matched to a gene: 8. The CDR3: CATSDARDSLETQYF. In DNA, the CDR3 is TGTGCCACCAGTGACGCTCGGGACAGCCTAGAGACCCAGTACTTC.

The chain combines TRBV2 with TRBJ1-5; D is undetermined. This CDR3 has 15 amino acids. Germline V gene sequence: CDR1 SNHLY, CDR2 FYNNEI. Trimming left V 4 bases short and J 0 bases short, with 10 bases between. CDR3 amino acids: CASSARPNSNQPQHF. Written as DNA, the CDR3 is TGTGCCAGCAGTGCAAGACCGAATAGCAATCAGCCCCAGCATTTT.

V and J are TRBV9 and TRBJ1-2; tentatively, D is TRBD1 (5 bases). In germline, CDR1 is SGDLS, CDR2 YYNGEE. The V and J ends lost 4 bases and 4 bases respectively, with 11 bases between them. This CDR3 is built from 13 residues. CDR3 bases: TGTGCCAGCAGCTCCGGGGCCTCCTATGGCTACACCTTC. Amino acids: CASSSGASYGYTF.

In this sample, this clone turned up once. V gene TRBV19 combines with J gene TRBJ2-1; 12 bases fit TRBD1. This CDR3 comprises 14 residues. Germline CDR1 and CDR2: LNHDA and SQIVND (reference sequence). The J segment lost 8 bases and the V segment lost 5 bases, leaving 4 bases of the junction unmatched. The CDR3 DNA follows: TGTGCCAGTAGTCCGGGACAGGGGGCCTATGAGCAGTTCTTC. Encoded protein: CASSPGQGAYEQFF. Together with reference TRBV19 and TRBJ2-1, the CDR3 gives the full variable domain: DGGITQSPKYLFRKEGQNVTLSCEQNLNHDAMYWYRQDPGQGLRLIYYSQIVNDFQKGDIAEGYSVSREKKESFPLTVTSAQKNPTAFYLCASSPGQGAYEQFFGPGTRLTVL.

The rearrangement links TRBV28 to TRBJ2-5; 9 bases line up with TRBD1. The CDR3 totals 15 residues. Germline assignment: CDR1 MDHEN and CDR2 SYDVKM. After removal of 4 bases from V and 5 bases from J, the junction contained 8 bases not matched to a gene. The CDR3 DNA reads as TGTGCCAGCAGTTCCTCCGGGACAGGGTACGAGACCCAGTACTTC. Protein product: CASSSSGTGYETQYF.

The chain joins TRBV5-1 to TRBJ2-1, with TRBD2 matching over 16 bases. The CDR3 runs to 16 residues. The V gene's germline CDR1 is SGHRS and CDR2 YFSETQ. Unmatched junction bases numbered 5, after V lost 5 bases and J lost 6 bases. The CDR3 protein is CASRGTSGGAGNEQFF. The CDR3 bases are TGCGCCAGCAGGGGGACTAGCGGGGGGGCGGGCAATGAGCAGTTCTTC.

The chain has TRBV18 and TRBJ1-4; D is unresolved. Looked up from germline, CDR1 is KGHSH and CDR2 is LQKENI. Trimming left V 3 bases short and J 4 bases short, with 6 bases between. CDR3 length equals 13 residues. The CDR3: CASSPQYNEKLFF. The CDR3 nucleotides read TGTGCCAGCTCACCCCAGTATAATGAAAAACTGTTTTTT. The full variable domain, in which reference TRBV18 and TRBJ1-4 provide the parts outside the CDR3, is NAGVMQNPRHLVRRRGQEARLRCSPMKGHSHVYWYRQLPEEGLKFMVYLQKENIIDESGMPKERFSAEFPKEGPSILRIQQVVRGDSAAYFCASSPQYNEKLFFGSGTQLSVL.

CDR3 in amino acids: CATSDTGTHKEKLFF. The CDR3 DNA reads as TGTGCCACCAGTGATACCGGGACGCATAAGGAAAAACTGTTTTTT. J is TRBJ1-4 and V is TRBV24-1, with D tentatively TRBD1 (5 bases). Germline CDR1 is KGHDR and CDR2 is SFDVKD. The CDR3 is made up of 15 amino acids. V was trimmed by 3 bases and J by 8 bases, leaving 15 bases between them.

In DNA, the CDR3 is TGCGCCAGCAGTGAGGTAGCGACAAGTACAGATACGCAGTATTTT. Translated: CASSEVATSTDTQYF. The chain is built from TRBV10-1 and TRBJ2-3, with D perhaps matching TRBD2 (5 bases). The length of the CDR3 is 15 residues. Trimming removed 2 bases from V and 3 bases from J, with 12 bases in between. Germline V lookup: CDR1 WNHNN, CDR2 SYGVQD (reference sequence).

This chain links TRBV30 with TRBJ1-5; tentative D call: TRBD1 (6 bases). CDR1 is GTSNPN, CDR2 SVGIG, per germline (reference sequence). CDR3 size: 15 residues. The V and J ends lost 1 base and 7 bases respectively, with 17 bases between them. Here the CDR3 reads CAWSDYRVPGQPQHF. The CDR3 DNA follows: TGTGCCTGGAGTGATTACAGGGTTCCGGGACAGCCCCAGCATTTT.

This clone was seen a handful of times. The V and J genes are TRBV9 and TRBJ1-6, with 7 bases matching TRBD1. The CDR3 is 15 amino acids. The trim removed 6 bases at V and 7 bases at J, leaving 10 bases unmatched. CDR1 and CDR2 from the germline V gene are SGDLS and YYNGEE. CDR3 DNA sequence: TGTGCCAGCAACCGGGGGGGCAGGGGGAATTCACCCCTCCACTTT. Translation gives CASNRGGRGNSPLHF. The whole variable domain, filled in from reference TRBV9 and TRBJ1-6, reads DSGVTQTPKHLITATGQRVTLRCSPRSGDLSVYWYQQSLDQGLQFLIQYYNGEERAKGNILERFSAQQFPDLHSELNLSSLELGDSALYFCASNRGGRGNSPLHFGNGTRLTVT.

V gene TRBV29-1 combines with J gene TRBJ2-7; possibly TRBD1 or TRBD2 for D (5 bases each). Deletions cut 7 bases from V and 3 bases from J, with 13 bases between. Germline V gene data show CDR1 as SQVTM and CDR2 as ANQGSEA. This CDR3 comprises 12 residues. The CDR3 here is CSARTGLYEQYF. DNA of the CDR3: TGCAGCGCTAGAACGGGGCTCTACGAGCAGTACTTC.

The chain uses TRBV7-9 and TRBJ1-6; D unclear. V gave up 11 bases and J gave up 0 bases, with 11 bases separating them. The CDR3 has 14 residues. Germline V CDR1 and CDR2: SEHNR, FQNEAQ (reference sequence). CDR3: CAAGPSSYNSPLHF. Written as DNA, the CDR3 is TGTGCCGCTGGCCCCAGCTCCTATAATTCACCCCTCCACTTT.